The present T cell receptor (beta chain) was sequenced within a study of blood T cell repertoires in COVID-19. On the study more broadly: COVID-19 samples from acute and convalescent phases originated in the United States, Italy and Spain. T cells, B-cell-depleted T cells, or PBMCs supplied cDNA or gDNA.

Seattle researchers signed up patients amid active infection and tracked them longitudinally. The CDR3 consists of 14 residues. The junction had 3 bases not matched to a gene; V was cut back by 0 bases and J by 3 bases. The germline V gene encodes CDR1 GTSNPN and CDR2 SVGIG (reference sequence). In the original workflow: The assay estimated nucleated cells by amplifying reference gene primers. The repertoire was sequenced with immunoSEQ multiplex PCR; TCRdb's copy has only in-frame clones and lacks some. For V, J and clone size, that table is used; D and trimming come from the DNA. The profile shows hundreds of thousands of clones, 70% to 90% of them singletons.

This TCR was sampled from a woman aged 45-65 years with COVID-19, enrolled during active disease. The chain joins TRBV30 to TRBJ2-3; TRBD2 matches 7 bases. The specimen sequenced was peripheral blood. Written as DNA, the CDR3 is TGTGCCTGGAGTGTAGCGGGGCGAACAGATACGCAGTATTTT. Protein: CAWSVAGRTDTQYF.